There are a few counts of the clone carrying this T cell receptor (beta chain). Its antigen is not identified. Deletions cut 4 bases from V and 4 bases from J, with 11 bases between. The CDR3 loop spans 14 amino acids. This sample is drawn from a study of T cell repertoires in cytomegalovirus infection. Overall study: It was recently identified HLA-C-restricted and well-studied HLA-B-restricted CMV epitopes that the study used. Study results and caveats: Dominant in the ex vivo response were TCR beta clonotypes restricted by HLA-C and specific for CMV.

TCRdb reprocessed the reads via MiXCR and lists one record per CDR3 protein. In the table there are tens of thousands of distinct CDR3 sequences, 20% to 30% of which are singletons. This rearrangement joins TRBV12-3 or TRBV12-4 to TRBJ2-1, with D perhaps matching TRBD2 (6 bases). The source of this sequence is a human donor in good health (CMV status not recorded). Some clones in this sample may be carry-over from other donors' samples. The input for sequencing was CD8+ T cells from cultured PBMCs, taken from culture after CMV antigen stimulation. CDR3 bases: TGTGCCAGCAGTTCGGGAGAGGATTACAATGAGCAGTTCTTC. It specifies CASSSGEDYNEQFF.